Presented here are 8 T cell receptor beta chains from one specimen sequenced in a study of PD-1 blockade in classical Hodgkin lymphoma. TCRdb's table, derived via immunoSEQ multiplex PCR, lists solely in-frame clones and lacks some. The sample shows about 94,000 clones, about 93% of them seen only once. Time point here: cycle 4 day 1 (C4D1), after 5 to 7 weeks of nivolumab. All the patients suffered relapse after autologous stem cell transplantation, and brentuximab vedotin exposure differed. The sample was peripheral blood mononuclear cells (PBMCs), taken before the fourth cycle of nivolumab. These receptors were taken from a human donor with classical Hodgkin lymphoma.

The chain links TRBV7-9 to TRBJ1-1; D perhaps matches TRBD1 (6 bases). Germline assignment: CDR1 SEHNR and CDR2 FQNEAQ (reference sequence). V was pared by 5 bases and J by 8 bases, with 18 bases between. The CDR3 totals 14 residues. The chain's CDR3 is CASSPPGAPSEAFF. The CDR3 nucleotides read TGTGCCAGCAGCCCGCCGGGGGCGCCGTCCGAAGCTTTCTTT. The whole variable domain, filled in from reference TRBV7-9 and TRBJ1-1, reads DTGVSQNPRHKITKRGQNVTFRCDPISEHNRLYWYRQTLGQGPEFLTYFQNEAQLEKSRLLSDRFSAERPKGSFSTLEIQRTEQGDSAMYLCASSPPGAPSEAFFGQGTRLTVV.

The chain has TRBV5-1 and TRBJ2-7; D may be TRBD2 (5 bases). V lost 0 bases, J lost 6 bases, and 22 bases lay in between. In germline, CDR1 is SGHRS, CDR2 YFSETQ. The CDR3 loop spans 17 amino acids. The CDR3 sequence is CASSLDAAGGPILEQYF. As DNA, the CDR3 is TGCGCCAGCAGCTTGGACGCGGCGGGCGGACCCATCCTCGAGCAGTACTTC.

The chain employs TRBV6-5 and TRBJ1-6; 7 nucleotides line up with TRBD1. Germline CDR1 and CDR2: MNHEY and SVGAGI. This CDR3 is 12 amino acids long. Trimming removed 8 bases from V and 8 bases from J; junction bases left unmatched: 3. CDR3 DNA: TGTGCCAGCCGGGACAGCGATTCACCCCTCCACTTT. Protein sequence: CASRDSDSPLHF.

This clone was detected only once. V usage is TRBV19 and J usage is TRBJ1-4; D not resolved. This CDR3 has 14 residues. Germline V lookup: CDR1 LNHDA, CDR2 SQIVND (reference sequence). The V end was cut by 7 bases, the J end by 3 bases, with 12 bases between. CDR3 DNA sequence: TGTGCCAGTATTCGGACCGGGGCTAATGAAAAACTGTTTTTT. Residues: CASIRTGANEKLFF.

The rearrangement uses TRBV28 and TRBJ1-2; TRBD1 agrees at 8 bases. The CDR3 runs to 15 residues. The V segment lost 6 bases and the J segment 0 bases; nucleotides outside the gene matches: 6. Germline CDR1 and CDR2: MDHEN and SYDVKM. The CDR3: CASRPDRETNYGYTF. The CDR3 nucleotides are TGTGCCAGCAGACCGGACAGGGAGACTAACTATGGCTACACCTTC.

The rearrangement links TRBV27 to TRBJ2-7, with a possible D match to TRBD2 (5 bases). The CDR3 totals 15 residues. CDR1 and CDR2 from the germline V gene are MNHEY and SMNVEV (reference sequence). Trimming took off 0 bases at V and 3 bases at J, with 12 bases between the two ends. CDR3 DNA: TGTGCCAGCAGTTTATCCGGGGTAATAGGCTACGAGCAGTACTTC. Amino acids: CASSLSGVIGYEQYF.

The J gene is TRBJ2-3, the V gene TRBV9; unclear D gene. V lost 3 bases, J lost 0 bases, and 14 bases lay in between. This CDR3 is built from 16 residues. In germline, CDR1 is SGDLS, CDR2 YYNGEE. The CDR3 protein is CASSAALGSSTDTQYF. CDR3 sequence (DNA): TGTGCCAGCAGCGCTGCTCTAGGGTCTAGCACAGATACGCAGTATTTT.

The CDR3 spells CASGFTLAGVSGELFF. CDR3 nucleotides: TGTGCTAGTGGTTTCACTCTAGCGGGAGTCTCCGGGGAGCTGTTTTTT. The J gene is TRBJ2-2, the V gene TRBV12-5, with 10 bases lining up with TRBD2. V was pared by 3 bases and J by 6 bases, with 7 bases of the junction left unmatched. There are 16 residues in the CDR3. Germline V lookup: CDR1 LGHNT, CDR2 FRNRAP.